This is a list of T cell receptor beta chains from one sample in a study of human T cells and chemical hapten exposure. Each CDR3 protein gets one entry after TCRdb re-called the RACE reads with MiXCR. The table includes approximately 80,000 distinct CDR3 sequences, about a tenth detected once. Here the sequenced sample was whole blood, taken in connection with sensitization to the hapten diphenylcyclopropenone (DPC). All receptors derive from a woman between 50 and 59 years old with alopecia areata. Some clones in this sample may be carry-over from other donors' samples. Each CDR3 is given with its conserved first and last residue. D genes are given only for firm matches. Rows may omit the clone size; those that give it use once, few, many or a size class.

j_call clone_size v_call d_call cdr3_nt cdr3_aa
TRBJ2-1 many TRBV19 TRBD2 TGTGCCAGTAGTCCAGCGGGACTAGCGGGAGGGCGGGCCTACAATGAGCAGTTCTTC CASSPAGLAGGRAYNEQFF
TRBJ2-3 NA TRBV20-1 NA TGCAGTGCTAGAGCGGGGCAGGGGCAGACAGATACGCAGTATTTT CSARAGQGQTDTQYF
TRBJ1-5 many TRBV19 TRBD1 TGTGCCAGTAGTATAGAGGGGACAGGGAAACAGCCCCAGCATTTT CASSIEGTGKQPQHF
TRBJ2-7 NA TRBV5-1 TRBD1 TGCGCCAGCAGCTCACGGGGACAGGGGAGGATCCACGAGCAGTACTTC CASSSRGQGRIHEQYF
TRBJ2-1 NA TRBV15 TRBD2 TGTGCCACCAGCAGACCGACTAGCGGGAGACACAATGAGCAGTTCTTC CATSRPTSGRHNEQFF
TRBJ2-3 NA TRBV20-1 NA TGCAGTGCTAGAGAAGAAGACACTAGCACAGATACGCAGTATTTT CSAREEDTSTDTQYF
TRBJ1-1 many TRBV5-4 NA TGTGCCAGCAGTTTTGGGGTAACAGGGACGAACACTGAAGCTTTCTTT CASSFGVTGTNTEAFF
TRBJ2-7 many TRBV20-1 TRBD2 TGCAGTGCTACGCCACCGGGGACTAGCGGGAGAAATAGGGTCTACGAGCAGTACTTC CSATPPGTSGRNRVYEQYF
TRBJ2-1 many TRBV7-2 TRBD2 TGTGCCAGCAGCTTAGCAAGCGGGGTCAATTACAATGAGCAGTTCTTC CASSLASGVNYNEQFF
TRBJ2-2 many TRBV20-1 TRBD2 TGCAGTGCTAGGGCCTCGGCGGGAGTTAAGGGGGAGCTGTTTTTT CSARASAGVKGELFF
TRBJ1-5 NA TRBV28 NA TGTGCCAGCAGTTTAAGTCAGCCCCAGCATTTT CASSLSQPQHF
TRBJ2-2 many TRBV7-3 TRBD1 TGTGCCAGCAGCGGCGGGACAGGACAATACACCGGGGAGCTGTTTTTT CASSGGTGQYTGELFF
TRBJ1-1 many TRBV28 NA TGTGCCAGCAGTTTAGGAAGTAGGTTCGCTTTCTTT CASSLGSRFAFF
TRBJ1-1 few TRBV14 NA TGTGCCAGCAGTCCCATCCGGACATCAAACATGGGGGAAGGCGTAGCTTTCTTT CASSPIRTSNMGEGVAFF
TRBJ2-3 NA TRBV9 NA TGTGCCAGCAGCGTTCCCACCTGGCCTACGCAGTATTTT CASSVPTWPTQYF
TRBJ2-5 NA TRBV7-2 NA TGTGCCAGCAGCTCGTCTAGCGCGTACCAAGAGACCCAGTACTTC CASSSSSAYQETQYF
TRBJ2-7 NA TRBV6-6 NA TGTGCCAGCAGTTACTTCGGACAGTTAACCCACGAGCAGTACTTC CASSYFGQLTHEQYF
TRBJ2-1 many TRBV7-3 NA TGTGCCAGCAGCTTCGGGAATGAGCAGTTCTTC CASSFGNEQFF
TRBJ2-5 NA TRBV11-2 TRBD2 TGTGCCAGCAGCCAAGGCGGGAGCGGGAAGGTAGAGACCCAGTACTTC CASSQGGSGKVETQYF
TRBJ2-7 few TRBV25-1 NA TGTGCCAGCAGATCCGGGACATCCTACGAGCAGTACTTC CASRSGTSYEQYF
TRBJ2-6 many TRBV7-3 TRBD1 TGTGCCAGCAGCCCTCGTCCCGGGACAGTGGGGCTGGCCGCCAACGTCCTGACTTTC CASSPRPGTVGLAANVLTF
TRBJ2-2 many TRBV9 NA TGTGCCAGCAGCGTAACACAAGGCGGGGAGCTGTTTTTT CASSVTQGGELFF
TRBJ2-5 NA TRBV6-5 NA TGTGCCAGCAGTTACTCGACGGGGTCCGAGACCCAGTACTTC CASSYSTGSETQYF
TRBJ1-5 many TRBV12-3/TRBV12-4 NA TGTGCCAGCAGTTTCTCGGGGGTAAGCAATCAGCCCCAGCATTTT CASSFSGVSNQPQHF
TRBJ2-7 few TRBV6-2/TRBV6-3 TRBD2 TGTGCCAGCAGTGACGGACTAGCGGACTCCTACGAGCAGTACTTC CASSDGLADSYEQYF
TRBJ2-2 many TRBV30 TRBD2 TGTGCCTGGAGTGTACGTCGCCTAGCGGGAGGGCTGAACACCGGGGAGCTGTTTTTT CAWSVRRLAGGLNTGELFF
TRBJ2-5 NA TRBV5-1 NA TGCGCCAGCAGCTTTTGGGACACTAAAGAGACCCAGTACTTC CASSFWDTKETQYF
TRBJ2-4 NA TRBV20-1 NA TGCAGTGCTAGAGGGGCCGGAAACATTCAGTACTTC CSARGAGNIQYF
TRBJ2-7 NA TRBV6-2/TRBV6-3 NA TGTGCCAGCAGTTTTTCGGGAGTAGGTGGTGAGCAGTACTTC CASSFSGVGGEQYF
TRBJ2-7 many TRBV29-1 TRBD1 TGCAGCGTTGGAGGGACAGTGAGCTCCTACGAGCAGTACTTC CSVGGTVSSYEQYF
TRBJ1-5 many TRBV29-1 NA TGCAGCGTTGGGGCAGACTCCAATCAGCCCCAGCATTTT CSVGADSNQPQHF
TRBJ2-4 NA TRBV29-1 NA TGCAGCGTTGAAGGGACCAAAAACATTCAGTACTTC CSVEGTKNIQYF
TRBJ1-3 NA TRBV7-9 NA TGTGCCAGCCAGACCTCTGGAAACACCATATATTTT CASQTSGNTIYF
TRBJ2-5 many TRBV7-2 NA TGTGCCAGCAGCTTAAAGGTCCAAGAGACCCAGTACTTC CASSLKVQETQYF
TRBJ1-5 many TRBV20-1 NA TGCAGTGCTAGCCACTCCGACGGTCAGCCCCAGCATTTT CSASHSDGQPQHF
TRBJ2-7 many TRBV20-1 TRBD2 TGCAGTGCTAGAGCGGGGGGAATTATCTACGAGCAGTACTTC CSARAGGIIYEQYF
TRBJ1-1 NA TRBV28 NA TGTGCCAGCAGTACCTCGCCGAGGGAGGCTTTCTTT CASSTSPREAFF
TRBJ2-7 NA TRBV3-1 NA TGTGCCAGCAGCCCAAACCGGGACCCCAAGGAGCAGTACTTC CASSPNRDPKEQYF
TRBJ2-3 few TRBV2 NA TGTGCCAGCAGTGATCAGGTGGCCAGCACAGATACGCAGTATTTT CASSDQVASTDTQYF
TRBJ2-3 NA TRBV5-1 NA TGCGCCAGCAGCGTGGGAACCACGGGTCCCCTGGGCACAGATACGCAGTATTTT CASSVGTTGPLGTDTQYF
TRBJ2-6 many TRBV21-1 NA TGTGCCAGCAGCAAAGAGATAGCAGGGGGTCTCACTGGGGCCAACGTCCTGACTTTC CASSKEIAGGLTGANVLTF
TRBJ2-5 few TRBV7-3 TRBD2 TGTGCCAGCAGCTTAACGCTTGGCGGGAGGCCCGATCAAGAGACCCAGTACTTC CASSLTLGGRPDQETQYF
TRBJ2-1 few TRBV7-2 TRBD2 TGTGCCAGCAGCCCCCCCCTCGGACTAGCGGGAGGATATGAGCAGTTCTTC CASSPPLGLAGGYEQFF
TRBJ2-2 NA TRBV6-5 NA TGTGCCAGCTCAGGTTATGGCACCGGGGAGCTGTTTTTT CASSGYGTGELFF
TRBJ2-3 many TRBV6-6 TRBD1 TGTGCCAGCACCGGGACAGGACCCACAGATACGCAGTATTTT CASTGTGPTDTQYF
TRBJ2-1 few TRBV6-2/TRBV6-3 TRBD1 TGTGCCAGCAGCCGCGGACAGGGGAATCATGAGCAGTTCTTC CASSRGQGNHEQFF
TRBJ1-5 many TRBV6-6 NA TGTGCCAGCAGGGATCGGCAGGCTAACAATCAGCCCCAGCATTTT CASRDRQANNQPQHF
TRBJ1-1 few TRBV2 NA TGTGCCAGCAGTGAATCCGGGGCTCGCATAAACACTGAAGCTTTCTTT CASSESGARINTEAFF
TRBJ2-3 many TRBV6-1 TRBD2 TGTGCCAGCAGTCCCCTAGCGGGAGGGCTTTCGACAGATACGCAGTATTTT CASSPLAGGLSTDTQYF
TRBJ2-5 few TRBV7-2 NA TGTGCCAGCAGCTTGGGGGCTAGGGTGGAGACCCAGTACTTC CASSLGARVETQYF
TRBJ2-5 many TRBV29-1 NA TGCAGCGTTGGAAAGAGGGAGACCCAGTACTTC CSVGKRETQYF
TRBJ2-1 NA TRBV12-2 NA TGTGCAAGTCGCTTCCCCGGGCGGGTGCGGGAATTATACAATGAGCAGTTCTTC CASRFPGRVRELYNEQFF
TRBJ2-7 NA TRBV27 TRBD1 TGTGCCATCGGGACAGGGACTCACGAGCAGTACTTC CAIGTGTHEQYF
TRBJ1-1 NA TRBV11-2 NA TGTGCCAGCAGCTCCTCGTTGAACACTGAAGCTTTCTTT CASSSSLNTEAFF
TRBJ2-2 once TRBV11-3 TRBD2 TGTGCCAGCAGCTTAGTTGGACTAGCGGTAACCGGGGAGCTGTTTTTT CASSLVGLAVTGELFF